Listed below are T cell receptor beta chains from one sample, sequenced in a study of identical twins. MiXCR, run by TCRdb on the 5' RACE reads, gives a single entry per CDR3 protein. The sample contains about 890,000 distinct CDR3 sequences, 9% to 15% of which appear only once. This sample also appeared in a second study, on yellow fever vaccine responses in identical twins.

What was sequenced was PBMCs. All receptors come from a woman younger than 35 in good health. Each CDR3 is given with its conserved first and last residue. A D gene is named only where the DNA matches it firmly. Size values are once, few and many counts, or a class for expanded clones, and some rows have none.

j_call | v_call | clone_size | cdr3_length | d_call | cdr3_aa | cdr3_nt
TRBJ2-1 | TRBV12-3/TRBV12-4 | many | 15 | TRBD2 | CASIRSGGATNEQFF | TGTGCCAGCATTAGAAGCGGGGGTGCAACCAATGAGCAGTTCTTC
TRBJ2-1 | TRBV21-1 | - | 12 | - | CASSNLWSREFF | TGTGCCAGCAGCAATTTATGGTCGAGGGAGTTCTTC
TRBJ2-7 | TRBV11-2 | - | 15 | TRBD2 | CASSTPSGRFYEQYF | TGTGCCAGCAGCACTCCTAGCGGGAGGTTCTACGAGCAGTACTTC
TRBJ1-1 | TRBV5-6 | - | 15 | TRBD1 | CASSLFRGPLTEAFF | TGTGCCAGCAGCTTGTTTAGGGGGCCCCTCACTGAAGCTTTCTTT
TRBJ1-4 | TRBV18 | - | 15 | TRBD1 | CASSTTTGGGEKLFF | TGTGCCAGCTCAACGACGACAGGGGGAGGCGAAAAACTGTTTTTT
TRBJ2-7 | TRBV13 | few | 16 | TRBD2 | CASSFSSTSGAYEQYF | TGTGCCAGCAGCTTTTCTTCGACTAGCGGAGCCTACGAGCAGTACTTC
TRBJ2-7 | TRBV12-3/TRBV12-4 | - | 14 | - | CASSFGESSYEQYF | TGTGCCAGCAGTTTCGGGGAGTCTTCCTACGAGCAGTACTTC
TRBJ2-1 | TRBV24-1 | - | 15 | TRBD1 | CATSSDRANPNEQFF | TGTGCCACCAGTTCGGACAGGGCCAACCCCAATGAGCAGTTCTTC
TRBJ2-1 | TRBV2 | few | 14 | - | CASSRDIQGNEQFF | TGTGCCAGCAGTAGGGACATTCAAGGCAATGAGCAGTTCTTC
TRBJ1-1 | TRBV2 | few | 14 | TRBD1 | CASRGDSMNTEAFF | TGTGCCAGCAGGGGGGACAGCATGAACACTGAAGCTTTCTTT
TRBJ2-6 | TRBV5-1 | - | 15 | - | CASSSRPSGANVLTF | TGCGCCAGCAGCTCTAGACCCTCTGGGGCCAACGTCCTGACTTTC
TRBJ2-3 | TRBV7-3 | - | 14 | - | CASSLTFKADTQYF | TGTGCCAGCAGCTTAACGTTTAAGGCAGATACGCAGTATTTT
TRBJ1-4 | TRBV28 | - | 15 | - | CASSLRGAGNEKLFF | TGTGCCAGCAGTTTACGGGGCGCCGGTAATGAAAAACTGTTTTTT
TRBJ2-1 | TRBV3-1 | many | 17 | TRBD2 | CASSPRLAGSSYNEQFF | TGTGCCAGCAGCCCCCGACTAGCGGGATCCTCCTACAATGAGCAGTTCTTC
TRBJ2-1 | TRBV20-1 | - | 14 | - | CSASRRTGGNEQFF | TGCAGTGCTAGTCGACGTACCGGTGGGAATGAGCAGTTCTTC
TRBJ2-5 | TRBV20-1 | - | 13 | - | CSADTGTAETQYF | TGCAGTGCTGACACCGGGACTGCGGAGACCCAGTACTTC
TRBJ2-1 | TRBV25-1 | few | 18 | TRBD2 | CASSDPGFAGASYNEQFF | TGTGCCAGCAGTGATCCAGGGTTTGCGGGAGCATCATACAATGAGCAGTTCTTC
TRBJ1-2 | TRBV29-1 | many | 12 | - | CSVEERDYGYTF | TGCAGCGTTGAAGAACGTGATTATGGCTACACCTTC
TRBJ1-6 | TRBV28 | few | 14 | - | CASSKDRLNSPLHF | TGTGCCTCATCCAAAGACAGATTAAATTCACCCCTCCACTTT
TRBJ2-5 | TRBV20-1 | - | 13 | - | CSARDGLAETQYF | TGCAGTGCTAGAGATGGCCTAGCGGAGACCCAGTACTTC
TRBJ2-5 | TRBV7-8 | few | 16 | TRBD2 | CASSELAGLYQETQYF | TGTGCCAGCAGCGAGCTAGCGGGACTATACCAAGAGACCCAGTACTTC
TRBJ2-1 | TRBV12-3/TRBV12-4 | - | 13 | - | CASSLTLTDEQFF | TGTGCCAGCAGTTTAACTCTGACAGATGAGCAGTTCTTC
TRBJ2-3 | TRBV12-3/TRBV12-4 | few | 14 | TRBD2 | CASRPSGRPDTQYF | TGTGCCAGCAGGCCTAGCGGGAGACCAGATACGCAGTATTTT
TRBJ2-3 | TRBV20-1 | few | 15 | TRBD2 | CSASSIGLAGNTQYF | TGCAGTGCTAGCAGTATAGGACTAGCGGGAAATACGCAGTATTTT
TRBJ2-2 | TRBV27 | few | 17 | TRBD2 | CASSMREGRRRTGELFF | TGTGCCAGCAGTATGCGGGAGGGCCGAAGGCGAACCGGGGAGCTGTTTTTT
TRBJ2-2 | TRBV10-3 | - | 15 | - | CATQWTAANTGELFF | TGTGCCACTCAATGGACCGCAGCGAACACCGGGGAGCTGTTTTTT
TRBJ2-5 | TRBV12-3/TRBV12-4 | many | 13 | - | CASTRTIKETQYF | TGTGCCAGCACCCGGACAATTAAAGAGACCCAGTACTTC
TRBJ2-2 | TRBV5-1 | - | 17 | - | CASSLEAVGANTGELFF | TGCGCCAGCAGCTTGGAGGCGGTGGGGGCGAACACCGGGGAGCTGTTTTTT
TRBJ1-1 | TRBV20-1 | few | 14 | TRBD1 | CSASPGTGNTEAFF | TGCAGTGCTAGTCCCGGGACAGGAAACACTGAAGCTTTCTTT
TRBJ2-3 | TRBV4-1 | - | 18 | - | CASSQGEYPRGYTDTQYF | TGCGCCAGCAGCCAAGGTGAATATCCGCGGGGATACACAGATACGCAGTATTTT
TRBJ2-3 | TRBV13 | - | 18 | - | CASSSGRLVPHSTDTQYF | TGTGCCAGCAGCTCAGGAAGACTAGTTCCCCATAGCACAGATACGCAGTATTTT
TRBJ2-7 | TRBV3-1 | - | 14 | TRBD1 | CASSPRTGTYEQYF | TGTGCCAGCAGCCCTCGGACAGGGACCTACGAGCAGTACTTC
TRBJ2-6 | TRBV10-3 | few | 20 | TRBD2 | CAISDAPRPGGGSGANVLTF | TGTGCCATCAGTGATGCCCCCCGGCCGGGGGGTGGATCTGGGGCCAACGTCCTGACTTTC
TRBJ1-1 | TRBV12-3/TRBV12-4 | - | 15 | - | CASSLGGSGHTEAFF | TGTGCCAGCAGTTTAGGGGGGTCGGGGCACACTGAAGCTTTCTTT
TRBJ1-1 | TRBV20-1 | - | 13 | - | CSASPRGRTEAFF | TGCAGTGCTAGTCCCCGGGGCCGGACTGAAGCTTTCTTT
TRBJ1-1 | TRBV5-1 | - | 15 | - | CASSAGRLLETEAFF | TGCGCCAGCAGCGCCGGCCGACTCCTAGAGACTGAAGCTTTCTTT
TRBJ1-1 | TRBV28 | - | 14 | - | CASSLSGTHTEAFF | TGTGCCAGCAGTTTATCAGGGACCCACACTGAAGCTTTCTTT